A single sample is the source of the 20 T cell receptor beta chains below, sequenced in a study of T cells in Graves' hyperthyroidism and ophthalmopathy. There were TCR beta CDR3 regions amplified from RNA transcripts. HTBI primers drove first-round RT-PCR of the TCR CDR3. TCRdb reprocessed the multiplex PCR reads with MiXCR, giving one entry per CDR3 protein. Of hundreds of thousands of distinct CDR3 sequences in the sample, roughly 15% were seen once. Sequencing was carried out using blood. The receptors come from a man in his late teens or twenties with Graves' ophthalmopathy.

Ten or more counts support this clonotype. The V call is TRBV7-9, the J call TRBJ2-1; a weak D match, TRBD2 (6 bases). The germline V and J ends were trimmed by 4 bases and 2 bases, with 9 bases remaining between them. This CDR3 comprises 14 residues. CDR1 is SEHNR, CDR2 FQNEAQ, per germline (reference sequence). The CDR3 bases are TGTGCCAGCAGCTACCGGACTACCTACAATGAGCAGTTCTTC. The encoded protein is CASSYRTTYNEQFF.

In this sample, this clonotype turned up once. V is TRBV11-2 and J is TRBJ2-3; D is unclear. Germline lookup yields CDR1 SGHAT and CDR2 FQNNGV. The CDR3 contains 16 residues. Trimming pared 5 bases from V and 0 bases from J, leaving 15 bases between. CDR3 protein: CASSLRAAISTDTQYF. The CDR3 DNA sequence: TGTGCCAGCAGCCTCCGGGCAGCGATTAGCACAGATACGCAGTATTTT.

V and J are TRBV2 and TRBJ2-5; 13 nucleotides align to TRBD2. V lost 3 bases to trimming and J lost 2 bases; unmatched junction nucleotides: 3. The CDR3 is 16 residues long. CDR1 is SNHLY, CDR2 FYNNEI, per germline. CDR3 in DNA: TGTGCCAGCAGTGAGTGGGGACTAGCGGGACAAGAGACCCAGTACTTC. This sequence encodes CASSEWGLAGQETQYF.

The table lists this clonotype with many counts. This chain uses TRBV7-2 with TRBJ1-2; a possible D gene is TRBD1 (5 bases). The CDR3 has 15 amino acids. V was shortened by 1 base and J by 3 bases, with 12 bases between the two germline ends. Germline V gene sequence: CDR1 SGHTA, CDR2 FQGNSA. CDR3 sequence: CASSLGRGLDYGYTF. In DNA, the CDR3 is TGTGCCAGCAGCTTAGGGAGGGGTTTGGACTATGGCTACACCTTC.

This clonotype has a handful of counts. The chain links TRBV10-1 to TRBJ2-1, with 10 bases matching TRBD2. V was pared by 0 bases and J by 6 bases, with 5 bases of the junction left unmatched. In germline, CDR1 is WNHNN, CDR2 SYGVQD (reference sequence). The CDR3 length is 16 residues. In DNA form, the CDR3 reads TGCGCCAGCAGTGAGTCGGTCCAGCGGGAGGGCAATGAGCAGTTCTTC. It yields the protein CASSESVQREGNEQFF.

The gene calls are TRBV7-9 and TRBJ2-5; no reliable D call. In germline, CDR1 is SEHNR, CDR2 FQNEAQ (reference sequence). The CDR3 loop spans 11 amino acids. Trimming removed 5 bases at V and 5 bases at J, with 6 bases between. CDR3 residues: CASSRWETQYF. In DNA form, the CDR3 reads TGTGCCAGCAGCAGGTGGGAGACCCAGTACTTC. Combining the CDR3 with reference TRBV7-9 and TRBJ2-5 gives the whole variable domain DTGVSQNPRHKITKRGQNVTFRCDPISEHNRLYWYRQTLGQGPEFLTYFQNEAQLEKSRLLSDRFSAERPKGSFSTLEIQRTEQGDSAMYLCASSRWETQYFGPGTRLLVL.

This clonotype has more than one count but fewer than ten. The chain joins TRBV6-1 to TRBJ1-1; perhaps TRBD1 as D (5 bases). The CDR3 is 14 residues long. V was trimmed by 5 bases and J by 1 base, leaving 11 bases between them. Germline CDR1 reads MNHNS; CDR2 reads SASEGT. CDR3 DNA: TGTGCCAGCAGTTCCAGGGCAGGGAACACTGAAGCTTTCTTT. This codes for CASSSRAGNTEAFF.

This clonotype has ten or more counts. The gene calls are TRBV11-3 and TRBJ2-7; 11 bases map to TRBD2. Trimming cost V 2 bases and J 5 bases; bases outside gene matches: 8. This CDR3 is 16 amino acids long. Germline assignment: CDR1 SGHNT and CDR2 YENEEA. CDR3 nucleotide sequence: TGTGCCAGCAGCTTATCCGAACTAGCGGGAGTCCACGAGCAGTACTTC. The encoded protein is CASSLSELAGVHEQYF.

The table lists this clonotype with many counts. The gene calls are TRBV6-5 and TRBJ2-7; D might be TRBD2 (6 bases). The ends were cut back, 0 bases at V and 3 bases at J, with 12 bases in the middle. This CDR3 is built from 15 residues. The germline CDR1 and CDR2 sequences are MNHEY and SVGAGI. This CDR3 is CASSYSGGGGYEQYF. CDR3 nucleotides: TGTGCCAGCAGTTACTCCGGGGGTGGGGGCTACGAGCAGTACTTC.

This chain connects TRBV29-1 to TRBJ1-4; D is uncertain. V was trimmed by 8 bases and J by 4 bases, leaving 14 bases between them. The length of the CDR3 is 13 residues. Germline V CDR1 and CDR2: SQVTM, ANQGSEA. CDR3 protein: CSTLRMGNEKLFF. DNA of the CDR3: TGCAGCACCCTCAGGATGGGTAATGAAAAACTGTTTTTT.

A few counts support this clonotype. The chain links TRBV30 to TRBJ2-2; TRBD1 matches 7 bases. The V and J ends lost 4 bases and 2 bases, in that order; junction bases with no gene match: 7. Per the germline V gene, CDR1 is GTSNPN and CDR2 is SVGIG (reference sequence). This CDR3 has 15 residues. DNA for the CDR3: TGTGCCTGGACGTTCCGGGACAGAAACACCGGGGAGCTGTTTTTT. It yields the protein CAWTFRDRNTGELFF.

This chain uses TRBV5-1 with TRBJ1-1; perhaps TRBD1 as D (5 bases). There are 14 residues in the CDR3. The V end lost 2 bases, the J end lost 4 bases, and 12 bases lay between the germline ends. Germline CDR1 is SGHRS and CDR2 is YFSETQ. As DNA, the CDR3 is TGCGCCAGCAGCTTAGGGGTATGGGGCACTGAAGCTTTCTTT. Protein sequence: CASSLGVWGTEAFF.

This clonotype was seen many times. J is TRBJ2-7 and V is TRBV11-2; possibly TRBD2 for D (5 bases). The CDR3 is 14 amino acids. Germline lookup yields CDR1 SGHAT and CDR2 FQNNGV. V lost 7 bases to trimming and J lost 1 base, with 14 bases between them. CDR3 amino acids: CASKVRAGSYEQYF. DNA of the CDR3: TGTGCCAGCAAAGTGAGGGCTGGGTCCTACGAGCAGTACTTC.

J is TRBJ2-1 and V is TRBV7-9, with no clear D. There are 16 residues in the CDR3. Germline V gene data show CDR1 as SEHNR and CDR2 as FQNEAQ (reference sequence). Trimming removed 5 bases at V and 14 bases at J, with 28 bases between. The DNA for the CDR3 is TGTGCCAGCAGCCCCGAAGGCGTGTCGGCTAAGGATACCGAGTTCTTC. Its protein is CASSPEGVSAKDTEFF.

This clonotype was detected ten times or more. This sequence joins TRBV5-1 and TRBJ2-1; 8 bases map to TRBD2. With 4 bases clipped from V and 1 base from J, the junction kept 7 bases outside the gene matches. The CDR3 extends over 16 amino acids. Germline CDR1 reads SGHRS; CDR2 reads YFSETQ. CDR3 region: CASSETSGVSYNEQFF. DNA for the CDR3: TGCGCCAGCAGCGAAACTAGCGGTGTATCCTACAATGAGCAGTTCTTC.

The J gene is TRBJ2-5, the V gene TRBV29-1, with D unclear. Germline V gene lookup returns CDR1 SQVTM and CDR2 ANQGSEA. This CDR3 region has 12 residues. The V end was cut by 1 base, the J end by 7 bases, with 10 bases between. CDR3 sequence reads: CSVEARVRTQYF. In DNA, the CDR3 is TGCAGCGTTGAAGCTAGGGTTCGGACCCAGTACTTC. The variable domain in full, completed from reference TRBV29-1 and TRBJ2-5, reads SAVISQKPSRDICQRGTSLTIQCQVDSQVTMMFWYRQQPGQSLTLIATANQGSEATYESGFVIDKFPISRPNLTFSTLTVSNMSPEDSSIYLCSVEARVRTQYFGPGTRLLVL.

On this clonotype itself: A much bigger clone sits one base away, suggesting this may be a read error. The gene calls are TRBV6-2 or TRBV6-3 and TRBJ2-1; D is undetermined. The CDR3 is 12 amino acids. Germline CDR1 and CDR2: MNHEY and SVGEGT. Trimming removed 6 bases at V and 4 bases at J, with 7 bases between. CDR3 protein: CASRPPYNEQFF. Written as DNA, the CDR3 is TGTGCCAGCAGGCCACCGTACAATGAGCAGTTCTTC.

This clonotype was seen at least ten times. The chain joins TRBV28 to TRBJ2-7, with a possible D match to TRBD1 (6 bases). Germline CDR1 MDHEN, CDR2 SYDVKM. This CDR3 spans 14 amino acids. The ends were cut back, 6 bases at V and 0 bases at J, with 12 bases in the middle. CDR3 sequence reads: CASRTGTTSYEQYF. Written as DNA, the CDR3 is TGTGCCAGCAGAACCGGGACAACCTCCTACGAGCAGTACTTC. Filled out from reference TRBV28 and TRBJ2-7, the complete variable domain reads DVKVTQSSRYLVKRTGEKVFLECVQDMDHENMFWYRQDPGLGLRLIYFSYDVKMKEKGDIPEGYSVSREKKERFSLILESASTNQTSMYLCASRTGTTSYEQYFGPGTRLTVT.

This clonotype showed up many times. This CDR3 reads CASSQVPGTSTYNEQFF. Here the CDR3 DNA reads TGCGCCAGCAGCCAAGTACCCGGGACAAGTACCTACAATGAGCAGTTCTTC. The chain couples TRBV4-1 to TRBJ2-1; maybe TRBD1 (6 bases). The CDR3 sequence is 17 residues long. Deletions cut 1 base from V and 2 bases from J, with 15 bases between. Per the germline V gene, CDR1 is MGHRA and CDR2 is YSYEKL.

This clonotype showed up many times. The chain has TRBV27 and TRBJ1-1, with D maybe TRBD1 (6 bases). Germline V CDR1 and CDR2: MNHEY, SMNVEV (reference sequence). V lost 2 bases and J 7 bases, leaving 11 bases between the germline ends. The CDR3 has 13 amino acids. This CDR3 is CASSLRTAHEAFF. In nucleotides, the CDR3 is TGTGCCAGCAGTTTAAGGACAGCCCATGAAGCTTTCTTT.